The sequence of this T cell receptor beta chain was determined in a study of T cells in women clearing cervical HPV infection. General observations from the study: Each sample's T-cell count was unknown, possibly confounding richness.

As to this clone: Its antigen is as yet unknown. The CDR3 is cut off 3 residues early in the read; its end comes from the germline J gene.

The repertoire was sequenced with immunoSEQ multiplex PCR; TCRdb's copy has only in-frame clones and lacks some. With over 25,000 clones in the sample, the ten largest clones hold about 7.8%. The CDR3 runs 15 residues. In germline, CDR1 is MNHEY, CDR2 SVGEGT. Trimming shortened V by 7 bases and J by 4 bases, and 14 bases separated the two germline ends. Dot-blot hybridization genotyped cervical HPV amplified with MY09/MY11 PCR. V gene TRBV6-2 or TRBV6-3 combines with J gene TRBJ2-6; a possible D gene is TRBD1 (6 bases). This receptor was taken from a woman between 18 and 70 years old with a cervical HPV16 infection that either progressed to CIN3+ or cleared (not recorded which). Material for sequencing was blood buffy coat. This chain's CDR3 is CASIRDRTGANVLTF. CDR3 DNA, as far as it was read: TGTGCCAGCATAAGAGACAGGACGGGGGCCAACGTC.